Following are 13 T cell receptor beta chains from one sample sequenced in a study of control samples from healthy donors and cancer patients. Sequencing was performed with immunoSEQ multiplex PCR; in TCRdb, only in-frame clones are kept and a portion is missing. The profile shows approximately 110,000 clones, approximately 90% of them singletons. Input material: blood. The receptors were sampled from a human donor in good health. The donor label of this sample is uncertain.

The rearrangement uses TRBV7-9 and TRBJ1-1; D perhaps matches TRBD1 (5 bases). V shed 0 bases and J shed 1 base, with 12 bases lying between them. The germline V gene has CDR1 SEHNR and CDR2 FQNEAQ (reference sequence). The CDR3 has 16 amino acids. CDR3 sequence: CASSLAYGQGNTEAFF. CDR3 in DNA: TGTGCCAGCAGCTTAGCATACGGGCAGGGGAACACTGAAGCTTTCTTT.

The rearrangement uses TRBV27 and TRBJ1-3, with D uncertain. The CDR3 consists of 15 residues. Germline V gene data show CDR1 as MNHEY and CDR2 as SMNVEV (reference sequence). The V and J ends lost 2 bases and 0 bases respectively, with 8 bases between them. CDR3 in amino acids: CASSLPSGSGNTIYF. The CDR3 DNA reads TGTGCCAGCAGTTTACCCTCGGGCTCTGGAAACACCATATATTTT.

This chain joins TRBV6-1 and TRBJ1-1; D might be TRBD1 (5 bases). The germline V gene has CDR1 MNHNS and CDR2 SASEGT. The V and J ends lost 4 bases and 0 bases respectively, with 18 bases between them. CDR3 length equals 17 residues. CDR3 in amino acids: CASSALKVGRVNTEAFF. CDR3 bases: TGTGCCAGCAGTGCTCTGAAGGTGGGCAGGGTGAACACTGAAGCTTTCTTT.

This clone appeared a few times. The chain uses TRBV24-1 and TRBJ2-7; 7 nucleotides align to TRBD1. Germline trimming cut 4 bases from V and 2 bases from J; bases unmatched to any gene: 7. The CDR3 runs to 15 residues. Germline lookup yields CDR1 KGHDR and CDR2 SFDVKD. The CDR3 region is CATSDHVTGTYEQYF. CDR3 nucleotides: TGTGCCACCAGTGACCATGTGACAGGGACCTACGAGCAGTACTTC.

This clone came up once. CDR3 in amino acids: CASEPGANEKLFF. CDR3 coding DNA: TGTGCCTCCGAGCCGGGGGCGAATGAAAAACTGTTTTTT. The chain uses TRBV30 and TRBJ1-4, with D perhaps TRBD1 (6 bases). The CDR3 loop spans 13 amino acids. V was cut by 7 bases and J by 5 bases, with 14 bases left in between. Per germline, CDR1 GTSNPN and CDR2 SVGIG (reference sequence).

The chain combines TRBV3-1 (or the pseudogene TRBV3-2) with TRBJ1-1; 7 bases agree with TRBD1. The CDR3 consists of 13 residues. With V trimmed by 6 bases and J by 1 base, 2 bases remained unmatched. CDR1 LGHDT and CDR2 YNNKEL come from the germline V gene (reference sequence). This chain's CDR3 is CASRRTGNTEAFF. The CDR3, as DNA: TGTGCCAGCAGGAGGACAGGGAACACTGAAGCTTTCTTT.

There are a few counts of this clone. This same CDR3 is encoded by further DNA sequences in the sample. This chain uses TRBV29-1 with TRBJ1-1; D not certain. Germline lookup yields CDR1 SQVTM and CDR2 ANQGSEA. This CDR3 is built from 13 residues. Trimming cost V 5 bases and J 2 bases, with 12 bases left between them. In DNA, the CDR3 is TGCAGCGTTACTAGGGAGCTCAACACTGAAGCTTTCTTT. This gives the protein CSVTRELNTEAFF.

This clone was seen just once. The V gene is TRBV19, the J gene TRBJ1-1, with a tentative D call TRBD1 (5 bases). CDR1 and CDR2 (germline): LNHDA, SQIVND (reference sequence). This CDR3 region has 15 residues. V was cut by 5 bases and J by 4 bases, with 17 bases left in between. This CDR3 is CASSDLSGGLTEAFF. The CDR3 nucleotides read TGTGCCAGTAGTGATCTGTCTGGGGGTCTCACTGAAGCTTTCTTT.

The chain employs TRBV29-1 and TRBJ1-1; 9 bases match TRBD1. The J segment lost 6 bases and the V segment lost 7 bases, leaving 9 bases of the junction unmatched. The CDR3 is made up of 13 amino acids. Germline V gene lookup returns CDR1 SQVTM and CDR2 ANQGSEA. CDR3 DNA: TGCAGCGGATTACAGGGGGCGAATTCTGAAGCTTTCTTT. Amino acid sequence: CSGLQGANSEAFF.

This chain joins TRBV14 and TRBJ2-2; TRBD1 matches at 8 bases. CDR1 and CDR2 from the germline V gene are SGHDN and FVKESK. The CDR3 spans 17 residues. The V and J ends lost 4 bases and 5 bases, in that order; junction bases with no gene match: 12. The CDR3 nucleotides are TGTGCCAGCAGCCCAACTTTTGACAGGGGAGTAACCGGGGAGCTGTTTTTT. Protein product: CASSPTFDRGVTGELFF.

The chain uses TRBV7-9 and TRBJ2-3; tentative D call: TRBD1 (5 bases). V was trimmed by 1 base and J by 1 base, leaving 6 bases between them. CDR3 length equals 14 residues. Per the germline V gene, CDR1 is SEHNR and CDR2 is FQNEAQ (reference sequence). CDR3 DNA: TGTGCCAGCAGCTTAGTACAGGGCACAGATACGCAGTATTTT. This sequence encodes CASSLVQGTDTQYF.

This clone was seen a handful of times. J is TRBJ1-5 and V is TRBV5-6; a weak D match, TRBD1 (5 bases). Germline-derived CDR1 and CDR2 are SGHDT and YYEEEE. The CDR3 extends over 14 amino acids. V was cut by 1 base and J by 7 bases, with 12 bases left in between. The CDR3 loop is CASSLRGRIQPQHF. CDR3 DNA sequence: TGTGCCAGCAGCTTGCGGGGCAGGATCCAGCCCCAGCATTTT.

J is TRBJ2-3 and V is TRBV30, with unresolved D. V was pared by 0 bases and J by 0 bases, with 16 bases between. CDR1 is GTSNPN, CDR2 SVGIG, per germline (reference sequence). CDR3 length equals 17 residues. CDR3 sequence: CAWSVPSGPPSTDTQYF. The CDR3 region has the DNA TGTGCCTGGAGTGTACCCTCCGGCCCGCCTAGCACAGATACGCAGTATTTT.